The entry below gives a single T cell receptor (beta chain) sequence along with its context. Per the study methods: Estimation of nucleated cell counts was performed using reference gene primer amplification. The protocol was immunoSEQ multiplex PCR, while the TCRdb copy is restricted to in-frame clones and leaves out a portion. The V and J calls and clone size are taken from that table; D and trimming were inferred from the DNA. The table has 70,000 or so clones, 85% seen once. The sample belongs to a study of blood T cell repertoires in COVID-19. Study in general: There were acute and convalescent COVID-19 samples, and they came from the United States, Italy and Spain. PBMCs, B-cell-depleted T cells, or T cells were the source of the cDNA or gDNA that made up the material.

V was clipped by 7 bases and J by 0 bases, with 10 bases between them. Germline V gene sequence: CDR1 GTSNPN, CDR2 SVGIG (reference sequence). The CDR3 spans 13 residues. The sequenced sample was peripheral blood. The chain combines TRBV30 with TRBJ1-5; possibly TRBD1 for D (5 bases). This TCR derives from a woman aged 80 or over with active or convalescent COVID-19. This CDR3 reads CALQQDSNQPQHF. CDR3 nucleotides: TGTGCCTTACAACAGGATAGCAATCAGCCCCAGCATTTT.